This T cell receptor beta chain is drawn from a study of blood T cell repertoires in COVID-19. Study-wide context: Sources were T cells, B-cell-depleted T cells, or PBMCs; the material itself was cDNA or gDNA.

The CDR3 extends over 14 amino acids. Trimming took 1 base from V and 7 from J, leaving 11 bases between them. From germline, CDR1 is LGHNT and CDR2 FRNRAP. This clone was seen once. Generated by immunoSEQ multiplex PCR, the TCRdb table keeps only in-frame clones and is missing some. The sample lists about 160,000 clones, approximately 88% occurring once. The chain recombines TRBV12-5 with TRBJ2-1, with D possibly matching TRBD1 (5 bases). This TCR was recovered from a man aged 60-69 years with acute or convalescent COVID-19. The sample comprised peripheral blood. The CDR3 loop reads CASGLDKGQNEQFF. The CDR3, as DNA: TGTGCTAGTGGTTTGGACAAAGGACAAAATGAGCAGTTCTTC.